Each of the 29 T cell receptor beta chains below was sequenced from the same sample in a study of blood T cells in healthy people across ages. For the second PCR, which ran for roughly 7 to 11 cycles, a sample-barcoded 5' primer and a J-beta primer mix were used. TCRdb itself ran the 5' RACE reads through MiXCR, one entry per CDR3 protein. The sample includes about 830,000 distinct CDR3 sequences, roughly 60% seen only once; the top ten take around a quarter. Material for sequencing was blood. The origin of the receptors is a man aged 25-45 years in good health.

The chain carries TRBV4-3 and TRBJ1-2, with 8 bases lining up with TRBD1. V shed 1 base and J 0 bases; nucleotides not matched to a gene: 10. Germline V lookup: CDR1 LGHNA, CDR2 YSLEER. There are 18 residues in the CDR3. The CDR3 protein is CASSQGGQGKGANYGYTF. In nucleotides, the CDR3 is TGCGCCAGCAGCCAAGGAGGACAGGGTAAGGGGGCTAACTATGGCTACACCTTC.

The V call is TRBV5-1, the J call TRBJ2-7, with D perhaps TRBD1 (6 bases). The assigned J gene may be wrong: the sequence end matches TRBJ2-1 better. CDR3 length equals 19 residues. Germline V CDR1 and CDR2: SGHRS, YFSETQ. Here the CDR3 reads CASSLVQGGMSMYRNEQFF. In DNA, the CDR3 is TGCGCCAGCAGCTTGGTACAGGGTGGGATGTCGATGTATCGTAATGAGCAGTTCTTC.

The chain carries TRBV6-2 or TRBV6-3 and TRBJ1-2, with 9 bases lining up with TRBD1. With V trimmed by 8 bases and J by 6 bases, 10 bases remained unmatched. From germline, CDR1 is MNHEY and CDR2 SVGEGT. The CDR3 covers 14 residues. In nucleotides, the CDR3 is TGTGCCAGCCGTAGGACAGGGGCGTCCGATGGCTACACCTTC. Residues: CASRRTGASDGYTF.

The CDR3 sequence is CASSDRGGMNTEAFF. CDR3 coding DNA: TGTGCCAGCAGTGACAGGGGGGGAATGAACACTGAAGCTTTCTTT. The V and J genes are TRBV6-2 or TRBV6-3 and TRBJ1-1; 9 positions agree with TRBD1. CDR1 and CDR2 (germline): MNHEY, SVGEGT. V trimming: 5 bases; J trimming: 0 bases; junction bases outside the gene matches: 4. This CDR3 spans 15 amino acids.

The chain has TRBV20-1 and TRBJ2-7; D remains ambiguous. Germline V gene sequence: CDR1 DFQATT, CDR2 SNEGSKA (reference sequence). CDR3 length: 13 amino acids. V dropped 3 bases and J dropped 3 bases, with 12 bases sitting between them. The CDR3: CSARESVDYEQYF. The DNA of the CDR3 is TGCAGTGCTAGGGAATCGGTAGACTACGAGCAGTACTTC.

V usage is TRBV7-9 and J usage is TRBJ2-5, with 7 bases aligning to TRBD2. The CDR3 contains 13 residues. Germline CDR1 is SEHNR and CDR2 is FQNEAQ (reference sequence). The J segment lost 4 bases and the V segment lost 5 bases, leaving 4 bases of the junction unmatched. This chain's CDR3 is CASSQREGETQYF. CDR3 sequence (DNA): TGTGCCAGCAGCCAGAGGGAGGGAGAGACCCAGTACTTC.

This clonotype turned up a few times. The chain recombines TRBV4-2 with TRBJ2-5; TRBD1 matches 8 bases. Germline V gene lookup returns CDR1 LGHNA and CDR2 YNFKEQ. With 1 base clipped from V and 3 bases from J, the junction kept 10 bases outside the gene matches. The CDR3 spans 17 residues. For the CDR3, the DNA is TGTGCCAGCAGCCAAGGCCTCCAGGGGGCGAAGGAAGAGACCCAGTACTTC. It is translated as CASSQGLQGAKEETQYF.

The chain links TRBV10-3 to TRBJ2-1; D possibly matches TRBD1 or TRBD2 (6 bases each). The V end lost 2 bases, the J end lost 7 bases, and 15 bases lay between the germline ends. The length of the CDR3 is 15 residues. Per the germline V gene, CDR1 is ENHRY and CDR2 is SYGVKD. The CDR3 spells CAISETGAFLNEQFF. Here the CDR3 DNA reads TGTGCCATCAGTGAGACGGGGGCATTTTTAAATGAGCAGTTCTTC.

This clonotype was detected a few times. CDR3 region: CASSQDVSGGPLGETQYF. In nucleotides, the CDR3 is TGCGCCAGCAGCCAAGATGTGAGCGGGGGCCCCCTCGGAGAGACCCAGTACTTC. This chain joins TRBV4-3 and TRBJ2-5; 8 positions match TRBD2. J gave up 4 bases and V 0 bases, and 13 bases lay outside the gene matches. The CDR3 is made up of 18 amino acids. Germline V CDR1 and CDR2: LGHNA, YSLEER.

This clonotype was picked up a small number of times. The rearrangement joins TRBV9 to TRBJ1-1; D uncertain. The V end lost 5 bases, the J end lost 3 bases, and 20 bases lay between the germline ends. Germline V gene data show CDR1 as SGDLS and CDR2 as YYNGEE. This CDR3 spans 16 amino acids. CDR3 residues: CASREGGPLSDTEAFF. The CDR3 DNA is TGTGCCAGCAGGGAGGGAGGGCCTCTTTCGGACACTGAAGCTTTCTTT.

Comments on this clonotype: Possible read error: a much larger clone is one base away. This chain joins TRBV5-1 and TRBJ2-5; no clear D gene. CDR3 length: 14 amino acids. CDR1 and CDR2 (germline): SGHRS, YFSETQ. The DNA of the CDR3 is TGCGCCGGCAGCTTGGGTGGTAGTAGACAGACCCAGTACTTC. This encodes CAGSLGGSRQTQYF.

The CDR3 DNA reads as TGCGCCAGCAGCCAAGATGCTAGCGGGGGGGCGAAAGATACGCAGTATTTT. It encodes CASSQDASGGAKDTQYF. The chain recombines TRBV4-1 with TRBJ2-3; TRBD2 matches at 12 bases. Trimming took 0 bases from V and 5 from J; bases not matched to a gene: 6. The CDR3 has 17 amino acids. Germline V gene data show CDR1 as MGHRA and CDR2 as YSYEKL.

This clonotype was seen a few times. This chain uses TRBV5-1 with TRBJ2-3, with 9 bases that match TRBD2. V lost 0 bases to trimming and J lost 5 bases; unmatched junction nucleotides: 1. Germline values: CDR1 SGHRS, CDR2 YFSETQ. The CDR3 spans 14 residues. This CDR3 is CASSLASGEDTQYF. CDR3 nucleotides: TGCGCCAGCAGCTTGGCTAGCGGGGAAGATACGCAGTATTTT.

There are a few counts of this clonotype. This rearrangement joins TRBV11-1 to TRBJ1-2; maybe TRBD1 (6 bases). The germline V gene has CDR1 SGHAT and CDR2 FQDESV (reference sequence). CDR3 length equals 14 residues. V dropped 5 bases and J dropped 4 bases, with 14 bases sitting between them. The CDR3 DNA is TGTGCCAGCAGCCCAGCGACAGGAATCTATGGCTACACCTTC. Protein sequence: CASSPATGIYGYTF.

The CDR3: CASSYSAQGADTGELFF. The CDR3 coding sequence is TGTGCCAGCAGTTACTCGGCTCAGGGGGCAGACACCGGGGAGCTGTTTTTT. The V gene is TRBV6-5, the J gene TRBJ2-2; 8 nucleotides align to TRBD1. The CDR3 covers 17 residues. V lost 0 bases to trimming and J lost 3 bases; unmatched junction nucleotides: 6. Germline CDR1 reads MNHEY; CDR2 reads SVGAGI.

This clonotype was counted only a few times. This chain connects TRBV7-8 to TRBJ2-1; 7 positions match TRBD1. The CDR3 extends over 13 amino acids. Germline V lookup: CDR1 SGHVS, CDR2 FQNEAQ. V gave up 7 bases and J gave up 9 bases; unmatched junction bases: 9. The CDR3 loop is CASTTHRGREQFF. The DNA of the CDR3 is TGTGCCAGCACCACTCACAGGGGCCGTGAGCAGTTCTTC.

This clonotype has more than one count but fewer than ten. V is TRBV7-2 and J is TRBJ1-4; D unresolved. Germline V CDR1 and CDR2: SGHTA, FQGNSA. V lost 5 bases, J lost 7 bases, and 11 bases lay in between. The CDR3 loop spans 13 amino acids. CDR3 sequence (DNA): TGTGCCAGCAGCCCATACCAATTTGAAAAACTGTTTTTT. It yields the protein CASSPYQFEKLFF.

The CDR3 reads CASSFDRVGEQYF. In nucleotides, the CDR3 is TGTGCCAGCAGCTTCGACAGGGTAGGGGAGCAGTACTTC. The chain recombines TRBV7-3 with TRBJ2-5; TRBD1 aligns across 7 bases. The V gene end was trimmed by 3 bases and the J gene end by 11 bases; junction bases not matched to a gene: 9. CDR1 is SGHTA and CDR2 is FQGTGA in the germline V gene. The CDR3 length is 13 residues.

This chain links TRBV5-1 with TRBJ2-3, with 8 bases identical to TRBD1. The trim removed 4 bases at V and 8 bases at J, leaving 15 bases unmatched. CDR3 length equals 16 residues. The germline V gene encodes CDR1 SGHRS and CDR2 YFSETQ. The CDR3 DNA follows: TGCGCCAGCAGCATAGCACCGGGGACAACAGGGGGTACGCAGTATTTT. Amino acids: CASSIAPGTTGGTQYF.

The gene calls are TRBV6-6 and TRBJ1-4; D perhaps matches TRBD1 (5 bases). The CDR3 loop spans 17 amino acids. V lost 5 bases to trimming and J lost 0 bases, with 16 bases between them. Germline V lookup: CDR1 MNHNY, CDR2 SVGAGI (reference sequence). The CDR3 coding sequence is TGTGCCAGCAGTCAACTGCCGCAGGGTCCAACTAATGAAAAACTGTTTTTT. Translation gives CASSQLPQGPTNEKLFF.

The CDR3 is CATSPRGGKNIQYF. CDR3 DNA: TGTGCCACCAGCCCCAGGGGGGGCAAAAACATTCAGTACTTC. The chain uses TRBV15 and TRBJ2-4, with D perhaps given as TRBD1 or TRBD2 (7 bases each). Looked up from germline, CDR1 is LNHNV and CDR2 is YYDKDF (reference sequence). V lost 5 bases and J 3 bases, leaving 11 bases between the germline ends. The CDR3 covers 14 residues.

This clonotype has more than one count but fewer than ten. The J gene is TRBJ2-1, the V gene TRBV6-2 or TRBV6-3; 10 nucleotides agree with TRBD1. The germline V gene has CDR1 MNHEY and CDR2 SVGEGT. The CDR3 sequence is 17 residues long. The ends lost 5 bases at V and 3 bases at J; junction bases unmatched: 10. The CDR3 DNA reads TGTGCCAGCAGTCCATTACTCGGGACAGGGGTCTACAATGAGCAGTTCTTC. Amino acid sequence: CASSPLLGTGVYNEQFF.

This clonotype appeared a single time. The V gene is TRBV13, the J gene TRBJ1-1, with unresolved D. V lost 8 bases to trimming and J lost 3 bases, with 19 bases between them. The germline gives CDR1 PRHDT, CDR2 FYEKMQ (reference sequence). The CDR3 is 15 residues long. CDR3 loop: CASRSVGNKDTEAFF. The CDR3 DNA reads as TGTGCCAGCCGTTCGGTAGGGAATAAGGACACTGAAGCTTTCTTT.

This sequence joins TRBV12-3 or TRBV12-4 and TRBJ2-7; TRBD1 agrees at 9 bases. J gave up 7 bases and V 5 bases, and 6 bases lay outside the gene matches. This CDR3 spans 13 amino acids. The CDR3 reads CASSPGQGFEQYF. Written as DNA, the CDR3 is TGTGCCAGCAGTCCCGGACAGGGGTTTGAGCAGTACTTC.

The chain's CDR3 is CAWSMGAISLYEQYF. In DNA form, the CDR3 reads TGTGCCTGGAGTATGGGGGCTATAAGTTTATACGAGCAGTACTTC. This chain connects TRBV30 to TRBJ2-7, with D perhaps TRBD1 (6 bases). Germline V gene sequence: CDR1 GTSNPN, CDR2 SVGIG (reference sequence). Deletions cut 2 bases from V and 4 bases from J, with 18 bases between. The CDR3 totals 15 residues.

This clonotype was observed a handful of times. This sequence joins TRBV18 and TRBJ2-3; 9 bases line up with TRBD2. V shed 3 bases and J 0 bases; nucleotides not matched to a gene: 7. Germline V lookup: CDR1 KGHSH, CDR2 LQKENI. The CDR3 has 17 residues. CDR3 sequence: CASSPVPGLASTDTQYF. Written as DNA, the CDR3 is TGTGCCAGCTCACCCGTCCCGGGACTAGCTAGCACAGATACGCAGTATTTT.

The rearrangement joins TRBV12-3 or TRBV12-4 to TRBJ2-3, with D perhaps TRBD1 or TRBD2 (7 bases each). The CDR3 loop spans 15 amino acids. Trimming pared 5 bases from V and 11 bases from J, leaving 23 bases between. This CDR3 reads CASSPSRAGTDVQYF. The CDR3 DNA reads TGTGCCAGCAGTCCCTCCAGAGCGGGGACAGATGTGCAGTATTTT.

CDR3 residues: CSATPIGETQYF. The CDR3 DNA is TGCAGTGCCACACCAATAGGGGAGACCCAGTACTTC. This sequence joins TRBV20-1 and TRBJ2-5, with unresolved D. In germline, CDR1 is DFQATT, CDR2 SNEGSKA (reference sequence). The CDR3 has 12 amino acids. Trimming shortened V by 6 bases and J by 5 bases, and 13 bases separated the two germline ends.

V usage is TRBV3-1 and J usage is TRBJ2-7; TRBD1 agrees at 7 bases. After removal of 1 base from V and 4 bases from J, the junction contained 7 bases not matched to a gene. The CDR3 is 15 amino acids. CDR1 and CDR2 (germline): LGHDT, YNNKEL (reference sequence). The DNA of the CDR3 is TGTGCCAGCAGCCAAGGACAGGGTAATCCTTACGAGCAGTACTTC. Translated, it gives CASSQGQGNPYEQYF.